This T cell receptor (beta chain) was profiled in a study of control samples from healthy donors and cancer patients (dated by TCRdb to 2020 to 2021). To prepare the library, the immunoSEQ multiplex PCR assay was applied. Sourced from immuneACCESS, this table was stored by TCRdb with only in-frame sequences that have V and J called. A share of the clones is absent; for the studies checked, an unresolved V gene accounts for under half, and the remainder has no known explanation. In this sample the table shows 400,000 to 450,000 clones, 90% of which occur a single time. The ten largest clones take up more than 6% of the sample. According to the germline V gene (reference sequence), CDR1 reads MNHEY and CDR2 reads SMNVEV. Germline trimming amounts to 8 bases on V and 1 base on J, with 4 as the count of junction bases outside the gene matches. Including the terminal cysteine and phenylalanine, the CDR3 comprises 13 residues. Kept here is only the CDR3 DNA, which spans 39 bases and is read in frame from base 1.

Points on this clone: Its antigen has not been determined. There are no base qualities to consult, and no much larger clone falls within one base.

The chain joins TRBV27 to TRBJ1-1, and 7 bases in between align with TRBD1. The TCR comes from a man aged 35-49 years with head and neck cancer. The sample comprised PBMCs. The DNA is TGTGCCAGCGGCTGGACAGGGAACACTGAAGCTTTCTTT. Its coded protein is CASGWTGNTEAFF.